These T cell receptor beta chains were read from a single sample in a study of T cell responses to AZD1222 COVID-19 vaccine. The table came from immunoSEQ multiplex PCR; TCRdb's copy has only in-frame clones and leaves some out. The table shows 200,000 or so clones, with 85% to 90% occurring only once. Sequencing used peripheral blood, obtained on day 0 of AZD1222 vaccination. The receptors were gathered from an adult in good health. The conserved cysteine and the conserved F or W are not part of the CDR3 here. D genes are given only for firm matches.

j_call: TRBJ1-4; v_call: TRBV7-9; d_call: NA; cdr3_aa: ASSASQVLNEKLF
j_call: TRBJ1-5; v_call: TRBV6-5; d_call: NA; cdr3_aa: ATSRPDNQPQH
j_call: TRBJ1-6; v_call: TRBV2; d_call: NA; cdr3_aa: ASSLDSSYNSPLH
j_call: TRBJ1-4; v_call: TRBV6-1; d_call: TRBD1; cdr3_aa: ASWGQINEKLF
j_call: TRBJ2-7; v_call: TRBV6-1; d_call: TRBD2; cdr3_aa: ASSEAQRGDEQY
j_call: TRBJ2-7; v_call: TRBV20-1; d_call: NA; cdr3_aa: SANRESEQY
j_call: TRBJ2-7; v_call: TRBV7-9; d_call: NA; cdr3_aa: ASSWAGSYEQY
j_call: TRBJ2-4; v_call: TRBV21-1; d_call: NA; cdr3_aa: ASSRTIKNIQY
j_call: TRBJ1-3; v_call: TRBV2; d_call: NA; cdr3_aa: ASSGESWGNTIY
j_call: TRBJ1-2; v_call: TRBV11-2; d_call: NA; cdr3_aa: ASTSSPSSGYT
j_call: TRBJ2-6; v_call: TRBV30; d_call: NA; cdr3_aa: AWTSQPGANVLT
j_call: TRBJ2-3; v_call: TRBV11-2; d_call: TRBD2; cdr3_aa: ASSSRLALRTDTQY
j_call: TRBJ2-6; v_call: TRBV24-1; d_call: TRBD1; cdr3_aa: ATSDPGGTGQANVLT
j_call: TRBJ1-2; v_call: TRBV6-6; d_call: TRBD1; cdr3_aa: ASSIGTGKDGYT
j_call: TRBJ2-3; v_call: TRBV2; d_call: TRBD1; cdr3_aa: ASRPTGVSTDTQY
j_call: TRBJ1-2; v_call: TRBV6-5; d_call: TRBD1; cdr3_aa: ASSDRWEGYT
j_call: TRBJ1-4; v_call: TRBV5-4; d_call: NA; cdr3_aa: ASSLDQQGRNEKLF
j_call: TRBJ2-7; v_call: TRBV7-9; d_call: TRBD1; cdr3_aa: ASSLWGQGVEGEQY
j_call: TRBJ1-5; v_call: TRBV5-6; d_call: NA; cdr3_aa: AWAPEVGQPQH
j_call: TRBJ1-3; v_call: TRBV4-1; d_call: NA; cdr3_aa: ASSQDEGNTIY
j_call: TRBJ1-4; v_call: TRBV2; d_call: NA; cdr3_aa: ASSAGTRQNEKLF
j_call: TRBJ2-7; v_call: TRBV28; d_call: TRBD1; cdr3_aa: ASSSGTGAYEQY
j_call: TRBJ1-6; v_call: TRBV5-1; d_call: NA; cdr3_aa: ASSLSQPNSPLH
j_call: TRBJ2-3; v_call: TRBV6-1; d_call: TRBD2; cdr3_aa: ASSEGASGGSTDTQY
j_call: TRBJ1-2; v_call: TRBV13; d_call: TRBD1; cdr3_aa: ASSPTGTGGAYYGYT
j_call: TRBJ1-6; v_call: TRBV7-9; d_call: TRBD1; cdr3_aa: AGRTGTGDSPLH
j_call: TRBJ2-1; v_call: TRBV5-1; d_call: TRBD2; cdr3_aa: ASSLEGRAGYEQF
j_call: TRBJ2-2; v_call: TRBV6-1; d_call: NA; cdr3_aa: ASSELNRNTGELF
j_call: TRBJ1-3; v_call: TRBV4-2; d_call: NA; cdr3_aa: ASSQVSLGKGSGNTIY
j_call: TRBJ1-4; v_call: TRBV5-1; d_call: TRBD1; cdr3_aa: ASSRDPGTGEKLF
j_call: TRBJ2-5; v_call: TRBV5-4; d_call: TRBD2; cdr3_aa: ASSLASGRGETQY
j_call: TRBJ1-1; v_call: TRBV30; d_call: NA; cdr3_aa: AWSAGGTEAF
j_call: TRBJ1-2; v_call: TRBV19; d_call: NA; cdr3_aa: ASSINMGVSVANYGYT
j_call: TRBJ2-6; v_call: TRBV7-2; d_call: NA; cdr3_aa: ASSFGGRVNVLT
j_call: TRBJ1-2; v_call: TRBV6-1; d_call: NA; cdr3_aa: ASSEAYQGTYGYT
j_call: TRBJ2-5; v_call: TRBV7-3; d_call: NA; cdr3_aa: ASSFSPTLAETQY
j_call: TRBJ1-1; v_call: TRBV3-1/TRBV3-2; d_call: TRBD1; cdr3_aa: ASSDFLGQGAERGTEAF
j_call: TRBJ2-7; v_call: TRBV28; d_call: NA; cdr3_aa: ASSLGVYEQY
j_call: TRBJ2-7; v_call: TRBV6-5; d_call: NA; cdr3_aa: ASRNTIRAFYEQY
j_call: TRBJ2-2; v_call: TRBV10-3; d_call: NA; cdr3_aa: AISVAGGELF
j_call: TRBJ1-2; v_call: TRBV3-1/TRBV3-2; d_call: NA; cdr3_aa: ASSQEGGHGYT
j_call: TRBJ1-5; v_call: TRBV4-1; d_call: NA; cdr3_aa: ASSPRPQDDSNQPQH
j_call: TRBJ2-7; v_call: TRBV2; d_call: NA; cdr3_aa: ASRDPGEVAYEQY
j_call: TRBJ2-2; v_call: TRBV5-1; d_call: NA; cdr3_aa: ASSLLLNTGELF
j_call: TRBJ2-2; v_call: TRBV19; d_call: NA; cdr3_aa: ASSQVGSGELF
j_call: TRBJ1-5; v_call: TRBV3-1/TRBV3-2; d_call: NA; cdr3_aa: ASSQTSDRYQPQH
j_call: TRBJ2-2; v_call: TRBV6-4; d_call: NA; cdr3_aa: ASSDQGLFTGELF
j_call: TRBJ2-3; v_call: TRBV10-3; d_call: NA; cdr3_aa: AISDREDTQY
j_call: TRBJ1-1; v_call: TRBV5-1; d_call: NA; cdr3_aa: ASSFRPQGVKTEAF
j_call: TRBJ2-3; v_call: TRBV10-3; d_call: NA; cdr3_aa: ATQPEQDTQY
j_call: TRBJ1-5; v_call: TRBV30; d_call: NA; cdr3_aa: AWAQGNDQPQH
j_call: TRBJ2-3; v_call: TRBV6-5; d_call: NA; cdr3_aa: ASSYLGDTTDTQY
j_call: TRBJ1-3; v_call: TRBV19; d_call: TRBD1; cdr3_aa: ASSPWDSSGNTIY
j_call: TRBJ2-7; v_call: TRBV6-5; d_call: NA; cdr3_aa: ASILVAGAYEQY
j_call: TRBJ2-1; v_call: TRBV28; d_call: NA; cdr3_aa: ASSFYPNEQF
j_call: TRBJ1-2; v_call: TRBV19; d_call: TRBD1; cdr3_aa: ASREQGGISYT
j_call: TRBJ2-5; v_call: TRBV7-6; d_call: TRBD2; cdr3_aa: ASSLGLLSGGPNRETQY
j_call: TRBJ2-7; v_call: TRBV29-1; d_call: NA; cdr3_aa: SVARILFPYEQY
j_call: TRBJ1-5; v_call: TRBV28; d_call: TRBD1; cdr3_aa: ASSLWAGGGQTNQPQH